The 32 T cell receptor beta chains presented below share a single source sample, sequenced in a study of shared clonotypes between healthy human individuals. Only CD45RO-negative cells positively selected for CCR7 counted as naive CD8 cells, so terminally differentiated effector memory CD45RA+ cells were excluded. Assay used: immunoSEQ multiplex PCR; TCRdb lists only in-frame clones, some missing. This sample has more than 550,000 clones, with under 95% found just once. The sample was naive CD8+ T cells sorted from blood. These receptors were obtained from a young man in good health.

The chain joins TRBV9 to TRBJ2-1; 10 bases match TRBD2. Germline CDR1 is SGDLS and CDR2 is YYNGEE. J was trimmed by 5 bases and V by 9 bases; bases with no gene match: 8. The CDR3 has 14 amino acids. This chain's CDR3 is CATSGRTGNNEQFF. Here the CDR3 DNA reads TGTGCCACTAGCGGGAGAACAGGGAACAATGAGCAGTTCTTC.

This chain joins TRBV29-1 and TRBJ2-7; D is unclear. Germline CDR1 is SQVTM and CDR2 is ANQGSEA. The CDR3 sequence is 12 residues long. The V gene lost 3 bases and the J gene lost 3 bases, with 9 bases spanning the gap. CDR3 DNA: TGCAGCGTTGAGGTGGACCTCTACGAGCAGTACTTC. Translated, it gives CSVEVDLYEQYF.

The chain carries TRBV2 and TRBJ2-3, with D perhaps assigned TRBD1 or TRBD2 (6 bases each). Germline V gene data show CDR1 as SNHLY and CDR2 as FYNNEI. V gave up 8 bases and J gave up 4 bases, with 10 bases separating them. The CDR3 length is 12 residues. The CDR3 nucleotides are TGTGCCAGCCCTCGGGGGCCAGATACGCAGTATTTT. Translating it yields CASPRGPDTQYF.

The chain couples TRBV19 to TRBJ1-2, with TRBD1 identical over 7 bases. CDR1 and CDR2 (germline): LNHDA, SQIVND (reference sequence). Germline trimming cut 1 base from V and 4 bases from J; bases unmatched to any gene: 6. CDR3 length: 15 residues. CDR3 bases: TGTGCCAGTAGTATAGTTCGCGACAGGGTCTATGGCTACACCTTC. Amino acids: CASSIVRDRVYGYTF.

The chain uses TRBV7-9 and TRBJ2-3; 7 bases are a match to TRBD1. The CDR3 is 17 residues long. Germline trimming cut 5 bases from V and 2 bases from J; bases unmatched to any gene: 13. CDR1 SEHNR and CDR2 FQNEAQ come from the germline V gene (reference sequence). The CDR3 protein is CASSLVAQDRYTDTQYF. For the CDR3, the DNA is TGTGCCAGCAGCCTAGTTGCGCAGGACAGGTACACAGATACGCAGTATTTT.

V usage is TRBV10-1 and J usage is TRBJ1-1; 12 nucleotides line up with TRBD1. Germline loops: CDR1 WNHNN, CDR2 SYGVQD (reference sequence). The CDR3 is 16 amino acids. V shed 6 bases and J 1 base; nucleotides not matched to a gene: 6. CDR3 sequence (DNA): TGCGCCAGCAGAAACCGGGACAGGGGGCGGAACACTGAAGCTTTCTTT. Translated: CASRNRDRGRNTEAFF.

The J gene is TRBJ2-2, the V gene TRBV30; 7 bases match TRBD1. The germline V gene encodes CDR1 GTSNPN and CDR2 SVGIG (reference sequence). This CDR3 is 15 amino acids long. V dropped 5 bases and J dropped 4; count of bases not matched to a gene: 10. The CDR3 here is CAWDTGAVGTGELFF. The CDR3 DNA reads TGTGCCTGGGACACAGGGGCGGTGGGCACCGGGGAGCTGTTTTTT.

The chain couples TRBV6-5 to TRBJ1-2, with TRBD1 matching over 8 bases. The trim removed 5 bases at V and 4 bases at J, leaving 0 bases unmatched. Germline V lookup: CDR1 MNHEY, CDR2 SVGAGI. CDR3 length equals 12 residues. The CDR3 sequence: CASSTGGYGYTF. The CDR3 DNA reads TGTGCCAGCAGTACAGGGGGCTATGGCTACACCTTC.

This clone was recorded once. The chain carries TRBV10-3 and TRBJ2-3, with a possible D match to TRBD2 (5 bases). V was cut by 7 bases and J by 0 bases, with 11 bases left in between. The CDR3 has 14 residues. The germline V gene encodes CDR1 ENHRY and CDR2 SYGVKD. The CDR3 is CAINSGLSTDTQYF. CDR3 coding DNA: TGTGCCATCAACAGCGGCCTTAGCACAGATACGCAGTATTTT.

The gene calls are TRBV15 and TRBJ2-1, with TRBD2 as a possible D gene (6 bases). V gave up 3 bases and J gave up 0 bases, with 15 bases separating them. Germline V gene sequence: CDR1 LNHNV, CDR2 YYDKDF (reference sequence). CDR3 size: 17 residues. In DNA form, the CDR3 reads TGTGCCACCAGCAGCGGGAGTATGGGGAGCTCCTACAATGAGCAGTTCTTC. This encodes CATSSGSMGSSYNEQFF.

This chain connects TRBV7-9 to TRBJ2-1; the D gene is possibly TRBD1 (6 bases). CDR3 size: 14 residues. From germline, CDR1 is SEHNR and CDR2 FQNEAQ (reference sequence). Trimming left V 6 bases short and J 5 bases short, with 14 bases between. The CDR3 DNA reads TGTGCCAGCAGAACACAGGGTCCTAACAATGAGCAGTTCTTC. It encodes CASRTQGPNNEQFF.

Here the CDR3 DNA reads TGCAGCGTTGCCTCAACTAGCACAGATACGCAGTATTTT. This translates into CSVASTSTDTQYF. The V call is TRBV29-1, the J call TRBJ2-3; D uncertain. V lost 4 bases and J 0 bases, leaving 8 bases between the germline ends. In germline, CDR1 is SQVTM, CDR2 ANQGSEA. This CDR3 spans 13 amino acids.

The chain couples TRBV28 to TRBJ2-3; no firm D call. Germline loops: CDR1 MDHEN, CDR2 SYDVKM. The CDR3 is 13 amino acids. Trimming removed 8 bases at V and 2 bases at J, with 11 bases between. CDR3 amino acids: CASLGRNTDTQYF. The CDR3 nucleotides read TGTGCCAGCTTGGGCAGGAACACAGATACGCAGTATTTT.

The chain's CDR3 is CASSQRRFYQPQHF. The CDR3 DNA reads TGTGCCAGCAGTCAACGTAGGTTTTATCAGCCCCAGCATTTT. The gene calls are TRBV28 and TRBJ1-5; D unclear. Trimming pared 5 bases from V and 5 bases from J, leaving 13 bases between. The CDR3 is made up of 14 amino acids. Germline V lookup: CDR1 MDHEN, CDR2 SYDVKM.

This chain joins TRBV7-2 and TRBJ2-1; D is unresolved. There are 15 residues in the CDR3. Germline V gives CDR1 SGHTA, CDR2 FQGNSA. V was cut by 2 bases and J by 4 bases, with 12 bases left in between. The CDR3 bases are TGTGCCAGCAGCTTAAGGGCAGAATCATACAATGAGCAGTTCTTC. This sequence encodes CASSLRAESYNEQFF.

The rearrangement joins TRBV7-9 to TRBJ2-7; maybe TRBD1 (7 bases). The germline V gene encodes CDR1 SEHNR and CDR2 FQNEAQ (reference sequence). Trimming removed 1 base at V and 3 bases at J, with 13 bases between. This CDR3 is built from 15 residues. This chain's CDR3 is CASSLGPGGIYEQYF. The CDR3 DNA is TGTGCCAGCAGCTTAGGCCCAGGGGGGATCTACGAGCAGTACTTC.

CDR3 sequence (DNA): TGCAGCGTTCCCATGGGACTCGTGGATGAGCAGTTCTTC. It specifies CSVPMGLVDEQFF. The V gene is TRBV29-1, the J gene TRBJ2-1; tentatively, D is TRBD2 (6 bases). The CDR3 contains 13 residues. Germline-derived CDR1 and CDR2 are SQVTM and ANQGSEA. V was trimmed by 5 bases and J by 8 bases, leaving 16 bases between them.

The chain is built from TRBV11-3 and TRBJ2-1; D call uncertain. Looked up from germline, CDR1 is SGHNT and CDR2 is YENEEA. V lost 1 base and J lost 7, with 5 bases in between. The length of the CDR3 is 12 residues. The CDR3 protein is CASSLVENEQFF. The CDR3 region has the DNA TGTGCCAGCAGCTTAGTGGAGAATGAGCAGTTCTTC. Looking up the rest from reference TRBV11-3 and TRBJ2-1 gives the full variable domain: EAGVVQSPRYKIIEKKQPVAFWCNPISGHNTLYWYLQNLGQGPELLIRYENEEAVDDSQLPKDRFSAERLKGVDSTLKIQPAELGDSAVYLCASSLVENEQFFGPGTRLTVL.

This clone has just one count. CDR3 sequence reads: CASSIRDRDNEQFF. The CDR3 DNA is TGTGCCAGCAGCATCCGGGACAGGGACAATGAGCAGTTCTTC. The rearrangement uses TRBV5-4 and TRBJ2-1, with 9 bases fitting TRBD1. This CDR3 is built from 14 residues. Germline trimming cut 4 bases from V and 5 bases from J; bases unmatched to any gene: 4. CDR1 and CDR2 (germline): SGHNT, YYREEE (reference sequence).

The gene calls are TRBV7-9 and TRBJ2-1; D remains ambiguous. From germline, CDR1 is SEHNR and CDR2 FQNEAQ (reference sequence). The V end was cut by 2 bases, the J end by 0 bases, with 14 bases between. The CDR3 is made up of 17 amino acids. CDR3: CASSLFGLASSYNEQFF. Here the CDR3 DNA reads TGTGCCAGCAGCTTATTTGGATTGGCGAGCTCCTACAATGAGCAGTTCTTC.

The chain is built from TRBV11-2 and TRBJ2-7; 7 bases fit TRBD2. The length of the CDR3 is 15 residues. Trimming cost V 0 bases and J 4 bases; bases outside gene matches: 6. Germline V CDR1 and CDR2: SGHAT, FQNNGV. Written as DNA, the CDR3 is TGTGCCAGCAGCTTAGATTCTAGCGGATTATACGAGCAGTACTTC. Its protein product is CASSLDSSGLYEQYF.

Worth noting for this clone: The sample has other DNA sequences that encode this CDR3 too. V usage is TRBV7-9 and J usage is TRBJ1-3; the D is unclear. Germline CDR1 is SEHNR and CDR2 is FQNEAQ (reference sequence). CDR3 length equals 15 residues. The V gene lost 6 bases and the J gene lost 0 bases, with 12 bases spanning the gap. As DNA, the CDR3 is TGTGCCAGCAGTCCGCAGACAAGCTCTGGAAACACCATATATTTT. Amino acids: CASSPQTSSGNTIYF.

The V and J genes are TRBV11-2 and TRBJ2-7; 14 nucleotides agree with TRBD2. Trimming took 10 bases from V and 6 from J; bases not matched to a gene: 5. This CDR3 has 13 amino acids. Per germline, CDR1 SGHAT and CDR2 FQNNGV. The CDR3 DNA sequence: TGTGCCACGTCGGGACTAGCGGGAGCCGAGCAGTACTTC. Its translation: CATSGLAGAEQYF.

The chain couples TRBV29-1 to TRBJ2-7, with 8 bases lining up with TRBD1. Losses at the gene ends were 7 bases for V and 2 bases for J; bases not matched to a gene: 7. The CDR3 covers 13 residues. Germline CDR1 SQVTM, CDR2 ANQGSEA. The CDR3 bases are TGCAGCGCGGTGGGACAGGATACCTACGAGCAGTACTTC. Its protein is CSAVGQDTYEQYF.

The chain joins TRBV11-2 to TRBJ2-1; D may be TRBD2 (5 bases). Germline CDR1 reads SGHAT; CDR2 reads FQNNGV. The CDR3 covers 15 residues. V lost 5 bases and J 7 bases, leaving 18 bases between the germline ends. Here the CDR3 reads CASSLSGDNTNEQFF. For the CDR3, the DNA is TGTGCCAGCAGCCTGAGCGGAGATAATACAAATGAGCAGTTCTTC.

This clone was observed once. The chain has TRBV7-9 and TRBJ1-1; 11 nucleotides match TRBD1. Germline V gene sequence: CDR1 SEHNR, CDR2 FQNEAQ (reference sequence). CDR3 length: 15 amino acids. The V and J ends lost 5 bases and 4 bases, in that order; junction bases with no gene match: 6. CDR3 bases: TGTGCCAGCAGCCTACCAGGGACAGGGGGCACTGAAGCTTTCTTT. Its translation: CASSLPGTGGTEAFF.

This chain connects TRBV9 to TRBJ2-7; the match to TRBD2 covers 7 bases. The CDR3 is 12 amino acids. After removal of 1 base from V and 6 bases from J, the junction contained 1 base not matched to a gene. Looked up from germline, CDR1 is SGDLS and CDR2 is YYNGEE. This CDR3 reads CASSVSGGEQYF. The CDR3 nucleotides read TGTGCCAGCAGCGTATCGGGGGGCGAGCAGTACTTC.

The rearrangement links TRBV14 to TRBJ2-7; TRBD2 is a possible D gene (6 bases). The germline gives CDR1 SGHDN, CDR2 FVKESK. V lost 1 base and J 1 base, leaving 8 bases between the germline ends. This CDR3 contains 14 residues. The CDR3 loop is CASSQVEGSYEQYF. The CDR3, as DNA: TGTGCCAGCAGCCAAGTGGAGGGGTCCTACGAGCAGTACTTC.

The V and J genes are TRBV5-4 and TRBJ2-5; perhaps TRBD2 as D (5 bases). Trimming left V 4 bases short and J 2 bases short, with 18 bases between. Per germline, CDR1 SGHNT and CDR2 YYREEE (reference sequence). This CDR3 has 16 residues. CDR3 DNA sequence: TGTGCCAGCAGCAGCAACACTAGGACGCCGCAAGAGACCCAGTACTTC. Translation gives CASSSNTRTPQETQYF.

This clone appeared a single time. The J gene is TRBJ2-3, the V gene TRBV7-9; D gene ambiguous. CDR1 is SEHNR and CDR2 is FQNEAQ in the germline V gene (reference sequence). V was pared by 5 bases and J by 2 bases, with 11 bases between. The CDR3 runs 14 residues. The CDR3 reads CASSQASYTDTQYF. The CDR3 DNA sequence: TGTGCCAGCAGCCAGGCGTCCTACACAGATACGCAGTATTTT.

V usage is TRBV28 and J usage is TRBJ2-2; D unclear. There are 14 residues in the CDR3. Trimming cost V 5 bases and J 2 bases, with 9 bases left between them. Germline CDR1 MDHEN, CDR2 SYDVKM. The CDR3 here is CASSAPYNTGELFF. The CDR3 nucleotides read TGTGCCAGCAGTGCCCCTTACAACACCGGGGAGCTGTTTTTT.

The chain recombines TRBV4-3 with TRBJ2-7, with a possible D match to TRBD1 (7 bases). Germline V gives CDR1 LGHNA, CDR2 YSLEER. The length of the CDR3 is 18 residues. Trimming left V 0 bases short and J 4 bases short, with 22 bases between. The CDR3 sequence: CASSQDVFGGTDRYEQYF. CDR3 DNA sequence: TGCGCCAGCAGCCAAGACGTGTTTGGGGGGACAGACCGATACGAGCAGTACTTC.